The TCR beta chain described here comes from a study of T cell repertoires in cytomegalovirus infection. Study overall: The authors used CMV epitopes that were HLA-C-restricted (recently identified) and HLA-B-restricted (well studied). The public TCR beta signatures pointed to both CMV infection and matching HLA type. Notes on the study in general: Public TCR beta family frequency separated CMV-and-HLA carriers, including in an independent cohort.

With regard to this clonotype: What it binds is unknown.

Germline V gene lookup returns CDR1 KGHDR and CDR2 SFDVKD. The CDR3 consists of 15 residues. Trimming removed 3 bases at V and 3 bases at J, with 13 bases between. TCRdb fed the reads into MiXCR, producing one record per CDR3 protein. The sample holds 830,000 or so distinct CDR3 sequences, less than 35% seen once. The TCR sequence derives from a human donor in good health (CMV status not recorded). Some clones in this sample may be carry-over from other donors' samples. The chain uses TRBV24-1 and TRBJ1-2; D perhaps matches TRBD1 (5 bases). This specimen consisted of cultured CD8+ T cells from PBMCs, obtained from culture after CMV antigen stimulation. CDR3 in DNA: TGTGCCACCAGTGATGTGAGGGGCGTGGACTATGGCTACACCTTC. Amino acid sequence: CATSDVRGVDYGYTF.